This is a list of T cell receptor beta chains from one sample in a study of CD8+ T cells in alopecia areata. Only in-frame clones appear in the TCRdb table, and some are missing; sequencing was by immunoSEQ multiplex PCR. Among about 180,000 clones, roughly 60% were seen once, and the ten largest hold roughly 1.7%. This material consisted of CD4+ T cells sorted from blood, taken at week 0. Every receptor here comes from a human donor with alopecia areata. Both conserved end residues are trimmed from each CDR3. Each record gives: CDR3 protein, V gene.

CDR3: ASSPDHTQY; V: TRBV2
CDR3: SVRGSSEQF; V: TRBV29-1
CDR3: ASSAGTGNSPLH; V: TRBV19
CDR3: ASSLSRVWANTEAF; V: TRBV27
CDR3: AWSVSGDQPQH; V: TRBV30
CDR3: SVEKMNTEAF; V: TRBV29-1
CDR3: SVMGGQGGSTHEQY; V: TRBV29-1
CDR3: ASRRTGTSGGASYNEQF; V: TRBV5-4
CDR3: ASSSSSGANVLT; V: TRBV5-1
CDR3: ASSRDATIEKLF; V: TRBV9
CDR3: ASSVRGSVPETQY; V: TRBV9
CDR3: ASSEGGPDTQY; V: TRBV10-1
CDR3: AWFNSNYGYT; V: TRBV30
CDR3: ASSWDRAGTEAF; V: TRBV7-9
CDR3: AWSLTDRVNTEAF; V: TRBV30
CDR3: ASSGTGSATQY; V: TRBV6-5
CDR3: AWNLKNTEAF; V: TRBV30
CDR3: AISESLDQPQH; V: TRBV10-3
CDR3: AWRDAGLYGYT; V: TRBV30
CDR3: ASQPWTSGYTDTQY; V: TRBV2
CDR3: ASSPPGTASTEAF; V: TRBV5-6
CDR3: ASSPSTLYNEQF; V: TRBV18
CDR3: SVLESGINTGELF; V: TRBV29-1
CDR3: ASSLGQGADEQY; V: TRBV7-2
CDR3: ASDTAGGLYEQY; V: TRBV2
CDR3: ASSLVVGYT; V: TRBV7-9
CDR3: AVRRGNGNTIY; V: TRBV30
CDR3: ASSLVPTGREKLF; V: TRBV7-8
CDR3: ASSVRERGATATGELF; V: TRBV9
CDR3: ASSPLGQGAGEQY; V: TRBV18
CDR3: ASSQERAGYSNQPQH; V: TRBV4-1
CDR3: ASSLDRNASPLH; V: TRBV7-2
CDR3: ASSLLRGASSYNSPLH; V: TRBV27
CDR3: ASSRDRQAKAF; V: TRBV7-2
CDR3: ASSVQGAGTQY; V: TRBV9
CDR3: SGGGKGGYEQY; V: TRBV29-1
CDR3: ASRKPGQGYEQY; V: TRBV5-6
CDR3: ASSGGSGGNSPLH; V: TRBV25-1
CDR3: ASSQGGAETGELF; V: TRBV5-1
CDR3: ASGTVKAYGYT; V: TRBV2
CDR3: ASSELGRGQPQH; V: TRBV6-1
CDR3: ASSFGSGGSQPQH; V: TRBV27
CDR3: SVGGRLTGELF; V: TRBV29-1
CDR3: ASSLARVGATYEQY; V: TRBV7-2
CDR3: ASSQDPHAGGRETQY; V: TRBV4-1
CDR3: ASSQRGRTYEQY; V: TRBV4-2
CDR3: ASSLRGVYTDTQY; V: TRBV5-1
CDR3: SVVPGQGPEQF; V: TRBV29-1
CDR3: ASRPPSGGGETQY; V: TRBV6-6
CDR3: ASSESMYEQY; V: TRBV6-1
CDR3: ASLQGVSSYEQY; V: TRBV11-2
CDR3: ASSPSGLAGDNEQF; V: TRBV7-2
CDR3: ASRPSGGSVYEQY; V: TRBV28
CDR3: ASARQGWGTEAF; V: TRBV12-5
CDR3: ASSAEGRLNSPLH; V: TRBV9
CDR3: ASSLPRDSHREQY; V: TRBV28
CDR3: ASSLEGYDTQY; V: TRBV7-2